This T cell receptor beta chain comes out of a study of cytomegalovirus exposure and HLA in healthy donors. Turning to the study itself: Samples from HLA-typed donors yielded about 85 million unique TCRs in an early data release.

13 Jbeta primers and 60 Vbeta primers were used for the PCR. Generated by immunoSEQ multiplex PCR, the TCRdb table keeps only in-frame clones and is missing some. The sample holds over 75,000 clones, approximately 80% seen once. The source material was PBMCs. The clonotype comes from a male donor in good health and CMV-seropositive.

This CDR3 is CASSLWTGGPVENSPLHF. Here the CDR3 DNA reads TGCGCCAGCAGCCTCTGGACAGGGGGCCCGGTAGAAAATTCACCCCTCCACTTT. The rearrangement uses TRBV4-1 and TRBJ1-6; TRBD1 matches 11 bases. Germline CDR1 MGHRA, CDR2 YSYEKL. The CDR3 has 18 residues. Trimming cost V 4 bases and J 7 bases; bases outside gene matches: 12.